What follows are 8 T cell receptor beta chains derived from one specimen sequenced in a study of blood T cell repertoires in COVID-19. Assay: immunoSEQ multiplex PCR; the TCRdb copy retains only in-frame clones and omits some. The table shows approximately 97,000 clones, with around 90% occurring only once. Material for sequencing was peripheral blood. The receptors here all came from a woman between 45 and 65 years old with COVID-19, enrolled during active disease.

This sequence joins TRBV6-5 and TRBJ1-2, with TRBD1 as a possible D gene (6 bases). Deletions cut 2 bases from V and 6 bases from J, with 13 bases between. The CDR3 consists of 14 residues. The germline gives CDR1 MNHEY, CDR2 SVGAGI. The CDR3 bases are TGTGCCAGCAGTTACCCGGGACAACCAAATGGCTACACCTTC. Translated: CASSYPGQPNGYTF.

V gene TRBV19 combines with J gene TRBJ1-1; 7 bases map to TRBD1. Germline V gene data show CDR1 as LNHDA and CDR2 as SQIVND (reference sequence). V was clipped by 1 base and J by 6 bases; unmatched bases: 2. The CDR3 has 13 amino acids. CDR3 DNA sequence: TGTGCCAGTAGTATAGTAGGGGGCTCTGAAGCTTTCTTT. This translates into CASSIVGGSEAFF.

This clone was recorded only once. CDR3 in DNA: TGCGCCAGCAGTGAGCGGAACACTGAAGCTTTCTTT. Amino acids: CASSERNTEAFF. This chain joins TRBV10-2 and TRBJ1-1; D unclear. CDR1 is WSHSY, CDR2 SAAADI, per germline. Trimming stripped 2 bases from V and 1 base from J, with 2 bases between. The CDR3 totals 12 residues.

V usage is TRBV15 and J usage is TRBJ1-3; D is ambiguous. This CDR3 region has 13 residues. Trimming left V 5 bases short and J 1 base short, with 6 bases between. Germline lookup yields CDR1 LNHNV and CDR2 YYDKDF (reference sequence). CDR3 bases: TGTGCCACCAGCCTTGTTTCTGGAAACACCATATATTTT. Amino acids: CATSLVSGNTIYF.

CDR3 bases: TGTGCCAGCAGTGAACCTGAAAGCCTCACTGAAGCTTTCTTT. As protein: CASSEPESLTEAFF. The J gene is TRBJ1-1, the V gene TRBV25-1; no definite D call. Trimming removed 2 bases from V and 4 bases from J, with 11 bases in between. The CDR3 is 14 residues long. Per germline, CDR1 MGHDK and CDR2 SYGVNS.

The V call is TRBV15, the J call TRBJ2-5; a possible D gene is TRBD1 (6 bases). CDR3 size: 12 residues. CDR1 and CDR2 from the germline V gene are LNHNV and YYDKDF (reference sequence). V was shortened by 4 bases and J by 13 bases, with 16 bases between the two germline ends. The chain's CDR3 is CATSTQTGRPYF. The CDR3 DNA reads as TGTGCCACCAGCACACAAACAGGGCGTCCGTACTTC.

The chain carries TRBV4-1 and TRBJ2-7; possible D gene TRBD1, 6 bases. CDR1 MGHRA and CDR2 YSYEKL come from the germline V gene. The V and J ends lost 1 base and 3 bases respectively, with 10 bases between them. The CDR3 has 14 amino acids. The CDR3: CASSQVGRGYEQYF. For the CDR3, the DNA is TGCGCCAGCAGCCAAGTAGGCAGGGGCTACGAGCAGTACTTC.

This rearrangement joins TRBV5-1 to TRBJ2-1, with D perhaps TRBD2 (5 bases). This CDR3 region has 16 residues. V was pared by 0 bases and J by 7 bases, with 17 bases between. CDR1 and CDR2 (germline): SGHRS, YFSETQ. CDR3 amino acids: CASSLGRPTSGNEQFF. In DNA form, the CDR3 reads TGCGCCAGCAGCTTGGGGAGGCCTACATCGGGAAATGAGCAGTTCTTC.